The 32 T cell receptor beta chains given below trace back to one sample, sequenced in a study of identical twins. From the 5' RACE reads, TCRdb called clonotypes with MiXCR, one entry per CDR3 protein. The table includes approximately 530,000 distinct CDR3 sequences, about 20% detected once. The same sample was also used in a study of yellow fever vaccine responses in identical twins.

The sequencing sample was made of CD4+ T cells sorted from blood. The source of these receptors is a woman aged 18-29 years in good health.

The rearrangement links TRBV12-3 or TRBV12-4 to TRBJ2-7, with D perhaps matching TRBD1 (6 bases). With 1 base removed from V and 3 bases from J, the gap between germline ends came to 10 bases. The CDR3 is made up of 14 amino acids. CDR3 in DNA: TGTGCCAGCAGTTTAGGACAGGACGGCTACGAGCAGTACGTC. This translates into CASSLGQDGYEQYV.

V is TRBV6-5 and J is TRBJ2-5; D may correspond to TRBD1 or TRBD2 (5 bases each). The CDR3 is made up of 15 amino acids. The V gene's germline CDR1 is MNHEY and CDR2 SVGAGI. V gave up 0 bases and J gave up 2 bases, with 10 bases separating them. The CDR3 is CASSYSWGSQETQYF. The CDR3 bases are TGTGCCAGCAGTTACTCGTGGGGGTCACAAGAGACCCAGTACTTC.

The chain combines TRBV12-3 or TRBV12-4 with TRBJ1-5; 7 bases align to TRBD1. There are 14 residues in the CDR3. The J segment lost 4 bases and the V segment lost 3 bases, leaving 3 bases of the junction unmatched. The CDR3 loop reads CASSFLGQNQPQHF. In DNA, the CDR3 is TGTGCCAGCAGTTTTTTGGGACAGAATCAGCCCCAGCATTTT.

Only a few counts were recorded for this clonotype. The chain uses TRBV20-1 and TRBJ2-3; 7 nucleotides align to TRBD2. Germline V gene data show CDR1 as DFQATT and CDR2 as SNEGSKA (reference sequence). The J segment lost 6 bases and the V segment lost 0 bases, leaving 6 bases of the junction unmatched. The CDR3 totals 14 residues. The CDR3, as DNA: TGCAGTGCTAGAGATGGGGGGGGGATGGATACGCAGTATTTT. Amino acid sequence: CSARDGGGMDTQYF.

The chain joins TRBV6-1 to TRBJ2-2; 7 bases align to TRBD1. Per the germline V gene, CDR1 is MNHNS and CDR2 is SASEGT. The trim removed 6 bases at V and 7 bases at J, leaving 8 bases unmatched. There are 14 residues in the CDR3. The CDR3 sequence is CASRGRGSDGELFF. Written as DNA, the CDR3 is TGTGCCAGCAGGGGCAGGGGGTCTGACGGGGAGCTGTTTTTT.

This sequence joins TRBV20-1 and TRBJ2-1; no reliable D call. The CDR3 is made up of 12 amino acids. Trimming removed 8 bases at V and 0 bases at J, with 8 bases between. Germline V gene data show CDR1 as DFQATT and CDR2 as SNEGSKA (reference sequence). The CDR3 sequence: CSLNPSYNEQFF. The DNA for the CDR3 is TGCAGTCTCAACCCCTCCTACAATGAGCAGTTCTTC.

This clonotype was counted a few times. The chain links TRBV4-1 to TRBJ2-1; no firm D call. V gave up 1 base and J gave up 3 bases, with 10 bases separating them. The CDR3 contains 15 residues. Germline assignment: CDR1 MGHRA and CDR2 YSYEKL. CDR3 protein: CASSQVLVLYNEQFF. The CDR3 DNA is TGCGCCAGCAGCCAAGTTTTAGTTCTCTACAATGAGCAGTTCTTC.

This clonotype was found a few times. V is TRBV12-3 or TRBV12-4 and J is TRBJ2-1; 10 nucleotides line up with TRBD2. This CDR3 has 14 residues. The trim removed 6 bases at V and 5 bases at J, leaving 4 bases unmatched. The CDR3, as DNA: TGTGCCAGCAGGACTAGCGGGCATGACAATGAGCAGTTCTTC. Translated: CASRTSGHDNEQFF.

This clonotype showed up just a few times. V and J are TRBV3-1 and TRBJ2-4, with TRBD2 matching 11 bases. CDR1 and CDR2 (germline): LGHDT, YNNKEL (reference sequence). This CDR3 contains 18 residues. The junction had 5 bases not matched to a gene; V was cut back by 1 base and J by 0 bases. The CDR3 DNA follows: TGTGCCAGCAGCCAAGGTGGACTAGCGGGTCAAGCCAAAAACATTCAGTACTTC. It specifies CASSQGGLAGQAKNIQYF.

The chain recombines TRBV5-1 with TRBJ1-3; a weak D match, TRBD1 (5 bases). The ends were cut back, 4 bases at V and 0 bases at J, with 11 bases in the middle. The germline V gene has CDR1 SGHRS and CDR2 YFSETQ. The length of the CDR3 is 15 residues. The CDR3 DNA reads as TGCGCCAGCAGCAGAGGGGTTACCTCTGGAAACACCATATATTTT. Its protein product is CASSRGVTSGNTIYF.

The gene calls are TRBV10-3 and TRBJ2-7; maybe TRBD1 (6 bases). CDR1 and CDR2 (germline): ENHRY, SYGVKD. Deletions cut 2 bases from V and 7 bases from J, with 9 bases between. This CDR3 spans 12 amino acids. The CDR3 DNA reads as TGTGCCATCAGTGAGCCAGGGGATGAGCAGTACGTC. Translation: CAISEPGDEQYV.

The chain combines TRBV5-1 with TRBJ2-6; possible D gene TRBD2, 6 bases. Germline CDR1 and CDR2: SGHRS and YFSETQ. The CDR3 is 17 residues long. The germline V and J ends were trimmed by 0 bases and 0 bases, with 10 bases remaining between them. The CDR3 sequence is CASSLASASSGANVLTF. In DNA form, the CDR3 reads TGCGCCAGCAGCTTGGCTAGCGCATCCTCTGGGGCCAACGTCCTGACTTTC.

The CDR3 DNA reads as TGTGCCAGCAGTAGAGGGACAGGGACCAATGAGCAGTTCTTC. It yields the protein CASSRGTGTNEQFF. The chain has TRBV7-6 and TRBJ2-1; 9 bases are a match to TRBD1. This CDR3 has 14 amino acids. Trimming removed 6 bases from V and 6 bases from J; junction bases left unmatched: 6. From germline, CDR1 is SGHVS and CDR2 FNYEAQ.

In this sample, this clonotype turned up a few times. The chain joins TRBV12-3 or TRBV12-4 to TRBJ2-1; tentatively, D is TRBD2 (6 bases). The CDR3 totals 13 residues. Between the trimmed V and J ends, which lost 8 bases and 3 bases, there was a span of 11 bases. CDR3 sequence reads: CASRGLDYNEQFF. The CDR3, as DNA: TGTGCCAGCCGGGGACTCGACTACAATGAGCAGTTCTTC.

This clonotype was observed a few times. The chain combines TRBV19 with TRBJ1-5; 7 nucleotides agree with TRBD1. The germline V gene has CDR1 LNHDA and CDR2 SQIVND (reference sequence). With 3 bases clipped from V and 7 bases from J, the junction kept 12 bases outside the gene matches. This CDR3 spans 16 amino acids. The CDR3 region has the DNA TGTGCCAGTAGTATTTTCAGGGGGTTTGAGACCCAGCCCCAGCATTTT. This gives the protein CASSIFRGFETQPQHF.

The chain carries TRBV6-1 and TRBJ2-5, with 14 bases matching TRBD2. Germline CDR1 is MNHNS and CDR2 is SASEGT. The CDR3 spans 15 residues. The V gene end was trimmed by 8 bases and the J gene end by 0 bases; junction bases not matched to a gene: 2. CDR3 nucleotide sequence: TGTGCCAGCCGGACTAGCGGGGGGTACCAAGAGACCCAGTACTTC. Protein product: CASRTSGGYQETQYF.

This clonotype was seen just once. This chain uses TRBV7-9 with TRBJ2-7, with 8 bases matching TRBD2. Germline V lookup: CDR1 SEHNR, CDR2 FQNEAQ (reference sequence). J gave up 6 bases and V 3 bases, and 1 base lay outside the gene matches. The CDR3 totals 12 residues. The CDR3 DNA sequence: TGTGCCAGCAGCTTTGCGGGGGGCGAGCAGTACTTC. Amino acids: CASSFAGGEQYF.

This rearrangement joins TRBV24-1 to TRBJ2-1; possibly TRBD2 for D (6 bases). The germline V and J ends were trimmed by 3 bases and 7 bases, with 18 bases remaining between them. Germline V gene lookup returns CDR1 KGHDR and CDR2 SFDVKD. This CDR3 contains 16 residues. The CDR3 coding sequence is TGTGCCACCAGTGATCGGAGGAGGGACCCTGGGAATGAGCAGTTCTTC. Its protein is CATSDRRRDPGNEQFF.

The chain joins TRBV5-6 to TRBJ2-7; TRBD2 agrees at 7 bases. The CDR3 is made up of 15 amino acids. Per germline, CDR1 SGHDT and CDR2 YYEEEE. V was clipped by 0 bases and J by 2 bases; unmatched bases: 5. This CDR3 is CASSLGGGITYEQYF. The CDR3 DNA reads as TGTGCCAGCAGCTTGGGGGGGGGAATTACCTACGAGCAGTACTTC.

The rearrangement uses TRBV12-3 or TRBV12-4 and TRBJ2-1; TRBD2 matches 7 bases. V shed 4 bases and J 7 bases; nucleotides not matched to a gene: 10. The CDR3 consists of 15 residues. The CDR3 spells CASSSPGGPENEQFF. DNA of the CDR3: TGTGCCAGCAGTTCCCCGGGGGGTCCAGAAAATGAGCAGTTCTTC.

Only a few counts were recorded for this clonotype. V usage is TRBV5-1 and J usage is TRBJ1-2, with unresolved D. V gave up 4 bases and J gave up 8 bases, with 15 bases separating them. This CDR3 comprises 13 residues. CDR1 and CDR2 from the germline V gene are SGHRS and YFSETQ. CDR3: CASSERSGEGYTF. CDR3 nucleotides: TGCGCCAGCAGCGAACGGTCTGGGGAAGGCTACACCTTC.

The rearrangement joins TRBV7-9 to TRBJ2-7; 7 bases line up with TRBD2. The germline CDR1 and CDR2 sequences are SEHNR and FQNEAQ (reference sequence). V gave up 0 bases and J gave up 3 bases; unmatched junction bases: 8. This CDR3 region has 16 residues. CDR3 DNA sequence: TGTGCCAGCAGCTTAGCGCGGGCGGGAGACGGCTACGAGCAGTACTTC. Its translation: CASSLARAGDGYEQYF.

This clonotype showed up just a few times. The CDR3 protein is CSVQGRSYEQYF. CDR3 nucleotides: TGCAGTGTCCAGGGCCGCTCCTACGAGCAGTACTTC. The J gene is TRBJ2-7, the V gene TRBV20-1, with D possibly matching TRBD1 (5 bases). The germline V gene encodes CDR1 DFQATT and CDR2 SNEGSKA (reference sequence). The CDR3 contains 12 residues. Between the trimmed V and J ends, which lost 7 bases and 0 bases, there was a span of 10 bases.

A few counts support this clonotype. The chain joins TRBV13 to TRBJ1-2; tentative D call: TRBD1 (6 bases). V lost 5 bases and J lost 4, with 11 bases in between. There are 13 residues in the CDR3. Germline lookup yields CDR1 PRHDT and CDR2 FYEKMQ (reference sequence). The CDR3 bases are TGTGCCAGCAGCCCCCCGGACAGCTATGGCTACACCTTC. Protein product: CASSPPDSYGYTF.

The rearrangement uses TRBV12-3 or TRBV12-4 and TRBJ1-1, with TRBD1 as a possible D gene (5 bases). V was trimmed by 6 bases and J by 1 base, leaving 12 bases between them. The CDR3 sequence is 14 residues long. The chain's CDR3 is CASRPGRRNTEAFF. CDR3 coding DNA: TGTGCCAGCAGGCCGGGACGGAGGAACACTGAAGCTTTCTTT.

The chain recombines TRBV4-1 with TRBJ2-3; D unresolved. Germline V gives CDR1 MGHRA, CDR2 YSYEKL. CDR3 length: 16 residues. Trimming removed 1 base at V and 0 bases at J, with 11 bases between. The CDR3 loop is CASSQGVAGSTDTQYF. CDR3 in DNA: TGCGCCAGCAGCCAAGGAGTAGCCGGAAGCACAGATACGCAGTATTTT.

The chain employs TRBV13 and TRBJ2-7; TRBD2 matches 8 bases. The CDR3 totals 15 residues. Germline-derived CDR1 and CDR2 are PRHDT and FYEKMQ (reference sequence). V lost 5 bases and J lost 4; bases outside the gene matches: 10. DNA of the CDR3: TGTGCCAGCAGCCCCTCCAAGCGGGGGAGTTACGAGCAGTACGTC. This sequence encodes CASSPSKRGSYEQYV.

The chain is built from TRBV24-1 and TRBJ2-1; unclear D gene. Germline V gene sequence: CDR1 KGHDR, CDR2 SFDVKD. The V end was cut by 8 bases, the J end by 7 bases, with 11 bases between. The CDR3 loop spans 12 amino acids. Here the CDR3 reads CATKDWKNEQFF. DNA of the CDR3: TGTGCCACCAAAGACTGGAAAAATGAGCAGTTCTTC.

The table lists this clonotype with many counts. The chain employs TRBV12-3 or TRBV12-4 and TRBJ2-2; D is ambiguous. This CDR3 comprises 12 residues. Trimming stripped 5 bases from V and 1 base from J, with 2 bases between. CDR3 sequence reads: CASSGNTGELFF. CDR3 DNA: TGTGCCAGCAGTGGGAACACCGGGGAGCTGTTTTTT.

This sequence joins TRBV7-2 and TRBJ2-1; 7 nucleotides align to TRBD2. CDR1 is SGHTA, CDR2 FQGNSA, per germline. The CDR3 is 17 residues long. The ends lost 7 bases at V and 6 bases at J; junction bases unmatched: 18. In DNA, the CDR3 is TGTGCCAGCAACCATCCGCCCATACGCGGGAGTCCCAATGAGCAGTTCTTC. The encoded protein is CASNHPPIRGSPNEQFF.

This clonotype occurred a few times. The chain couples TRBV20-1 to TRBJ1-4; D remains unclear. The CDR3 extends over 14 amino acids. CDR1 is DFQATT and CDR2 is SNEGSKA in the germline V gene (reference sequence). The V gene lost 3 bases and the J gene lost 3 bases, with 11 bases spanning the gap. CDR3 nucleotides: TGCAGTGCTAGTTGGGGAGGATCTAATGAAAAACTGTTTTTT. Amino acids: CSASWGGSNEKLFF.

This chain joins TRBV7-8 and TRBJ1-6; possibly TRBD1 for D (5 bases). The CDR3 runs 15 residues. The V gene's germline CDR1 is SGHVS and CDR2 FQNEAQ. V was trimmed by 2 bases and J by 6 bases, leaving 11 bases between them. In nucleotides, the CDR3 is TGTGCCAGCAGCTTAAGACAGACTTTTAATTCACCCCTCCACTTT. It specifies CASSLRQTFNSPLHF.